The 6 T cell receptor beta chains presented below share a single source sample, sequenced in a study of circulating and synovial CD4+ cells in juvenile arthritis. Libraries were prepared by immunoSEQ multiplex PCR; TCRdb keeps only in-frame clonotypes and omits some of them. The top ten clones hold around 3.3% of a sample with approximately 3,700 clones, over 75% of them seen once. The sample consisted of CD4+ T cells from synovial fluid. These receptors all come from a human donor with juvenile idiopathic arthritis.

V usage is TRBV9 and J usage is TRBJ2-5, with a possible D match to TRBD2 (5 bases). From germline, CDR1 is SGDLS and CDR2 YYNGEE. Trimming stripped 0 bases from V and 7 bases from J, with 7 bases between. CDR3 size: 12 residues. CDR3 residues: CASSVAAGTQYF. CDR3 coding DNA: TGTGCCAGCAGCGTAGCGGCGGGGACCCAGTACTTC.

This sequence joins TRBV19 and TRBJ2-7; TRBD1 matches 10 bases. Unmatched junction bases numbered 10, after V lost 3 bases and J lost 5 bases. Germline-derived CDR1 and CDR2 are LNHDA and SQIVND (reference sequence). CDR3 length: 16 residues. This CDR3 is CASSITRTGGRNEQYF. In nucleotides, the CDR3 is TGTGCCAGTAGTATCACCAGGACAGGGGGGCGGAACGAGCAGTACTTC. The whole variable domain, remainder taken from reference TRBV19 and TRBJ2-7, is DGGITQSPKYLFRKEGQNVTLSCEQNLNHDAMYWYRQDPGQGLRLIYYSQIVNDFQKGDIAEGYSVSREKKESFPLTVTSAQKNPTAFYLCASSITRTGGRNEQYFGPGTRLTVT.

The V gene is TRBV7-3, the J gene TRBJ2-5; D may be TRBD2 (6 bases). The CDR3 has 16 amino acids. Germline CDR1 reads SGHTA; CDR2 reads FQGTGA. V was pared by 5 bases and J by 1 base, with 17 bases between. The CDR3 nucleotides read TGTGCCAGCAGCCCCCTTGGGGGAGGTATCCAAGAGACCCAGTACTTC. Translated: CASSPLGGGIQETQYF.

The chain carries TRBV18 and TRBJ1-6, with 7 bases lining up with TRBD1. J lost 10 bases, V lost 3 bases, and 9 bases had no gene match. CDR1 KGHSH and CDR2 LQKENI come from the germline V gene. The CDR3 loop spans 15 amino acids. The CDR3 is CASSPRQGRGSPLHF. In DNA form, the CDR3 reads TGTGCCAGCTCACCGAGACAGGGTAGGGGATCACCCCTCCACTTT. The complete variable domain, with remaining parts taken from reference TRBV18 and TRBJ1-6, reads NAGVMQNPRHLVRRRGQEARLRCSPMKGHSHVYWYRQLPEEGLKFMVYLQKENIIDESGMPKERFSAEFPKEGPSILRIQQVVRGDSAAYFCASSPRQGRGSPLHFGNGTRLTVT.

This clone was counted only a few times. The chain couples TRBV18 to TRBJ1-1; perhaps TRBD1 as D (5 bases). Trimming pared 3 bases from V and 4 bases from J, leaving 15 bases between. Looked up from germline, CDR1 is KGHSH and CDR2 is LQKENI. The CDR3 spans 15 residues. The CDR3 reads CASSPGLERGTEAFF. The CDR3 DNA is TGTGCCAGCTCACCGGGACTGGAGCGAGGCACTGAAGCTTTCTTT.

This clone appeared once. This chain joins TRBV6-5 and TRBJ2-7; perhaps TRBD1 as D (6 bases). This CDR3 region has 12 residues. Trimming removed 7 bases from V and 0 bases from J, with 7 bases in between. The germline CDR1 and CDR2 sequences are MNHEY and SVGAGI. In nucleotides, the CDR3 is TGTGCCAGCAAGACAGGCTCCTACGAGCAGTACTTC. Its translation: CASKTGSYEQYF.